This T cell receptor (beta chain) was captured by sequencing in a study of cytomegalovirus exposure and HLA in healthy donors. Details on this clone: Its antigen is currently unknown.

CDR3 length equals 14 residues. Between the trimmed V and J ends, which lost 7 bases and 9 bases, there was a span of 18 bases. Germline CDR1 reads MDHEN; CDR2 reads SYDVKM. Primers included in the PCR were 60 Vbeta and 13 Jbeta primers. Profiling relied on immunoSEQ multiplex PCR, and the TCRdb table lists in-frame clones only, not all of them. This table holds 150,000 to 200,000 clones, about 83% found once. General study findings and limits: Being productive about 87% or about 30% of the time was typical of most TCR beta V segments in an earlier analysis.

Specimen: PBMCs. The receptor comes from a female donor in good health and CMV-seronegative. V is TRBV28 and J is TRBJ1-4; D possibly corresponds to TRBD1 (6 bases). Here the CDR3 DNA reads TGTGCCAGCACTCACCGAGGGGGGGTAAAAAAACTGTTTTTT. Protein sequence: CASTHRGGVKKLFF. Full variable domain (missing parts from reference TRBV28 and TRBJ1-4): DVKVTQSSRYLVKRTGEKVFLECVQDMDHENMFWYRQDPGLGLRLIYFSYDVKMKEKGDIPEGYSVSREKKERFSLILESASTNQTSMYLCASTHRGGVKKLFFGSGTQLSVL.